The 10 T cell receptor beta chains below all came from one sample that was sequenced in a study of T cell responses to AZD1222 COVID-19 vaccine. Some clones are missing from TCRdb's copy, which holds only in-frame ones; the method was immunoSEQ multiplex PCR. The sample holds roughly 150,000 clones; around 85% are singletons and the top ten take 6.9%. This sample comprised peripheral blood, obtained after recovery from COVID-19. The receptor source for this set is an adult who had recovered from COVID-19.

The chain recombines TRBV5-1 with TRBJ2-7; D may be TRBD1 (6 bases). CDR3 length: 14 residues. Germline V CDR1 and CDR2: SGHRS, YFSETQ. The V gene lost 1 base and the J gene lost 5 bases, with 13 bases spanning the gap. CDR3 sequence (DNA): TGCGCCAGCAGCTTGACAGGGCTTTGGGACGAGCAGTACTTC. Residues: CASSLTGLWDEQYF.

The chain uses TRBV6-2 or TRBV6-3 and TRBJ2-7, with D perhaps TRBD2 (5 bases). Germline assignment: CDR1 MNHEY and CDR2 SVGEGT. V dropped 2 bases and J dropped 9 bases, with 8 bases sitting between them. This CDR3 comprises 11 residues. The CDR3 sequence: CASSYSGVQYF. CDR3 sequence (DNA): TGTGCCAGCAGTTACAGCGGCGTGCAGTACTTC.

The V gene is TRBV20-1, the J gene TRBJ2-7, with TRBD2 identical over 9 bases. Germline CDR1 is DFQATT and CDR2 is SNEGSKA (reference sequence). With V trimmed by 3 bases and J by 5 bases, 8 bases remained unmatched. The CDR3 has 14 amino acids. CDR3 DNA sequence: TGCAGTGCTAGTAGGGTGGGACTAGCTGACGAGCAGTACTTC. It specifies CSASRVGLADEQYF.

This clone has only one observation. J is TRBJ1-6 and V is TRBV25-1; D gene ambiguous. The V end was cut by 2 bases, the J end by 14 bases, with 19 bases between. The germline V gene has CDR1 MGHDK and CDR2 SYGVNS. The CDR3 is 15 residues long. The CDR3: CASSEKSVPPLALHF. As DNA, the CDR3 is TGTGCCAGCAGTGAAAAGTCCGTCCCGCCCTTGGCCCTCCACTTT.

This rearrangement joins TRBV20-1 to TRBJ1-6; D possibly corresponds to TRBD1 (5 bases). The CDR3 covers 15 residues. CDR1 is DFQATT and CDR2 is SNEGSKA in the germline V gene (reference sequence). V lost 3 bases and J 0 bases, leaving 9 bases between the germline ends. The CDR3 region has the DNA TGCAGTGCTAGTCAGACAGTCTCCTATAATTCACCCCTCCACTTT. Amino acids: CSASQTVSYNSPLHF.

CDR3 in DNA: TGTGCCAGCAGTTTAAGACAGGCTCTCACAGATACGCAGTATTTT. This sequence encodes CASSLRQALTDTQYF. The genes are TRBV27 and TRBJ2-3; D might be TRBD1 (6 bases). Trimming took 2 bases from V and 2 from J, leaving 11 bases between them. The CDR3 is 15 residues long. Looked up from germline, CDR1 is MNHEY and CDR2 is SMNVEV (reference sequence).

The V and J genes are TRBV28 and TRBJ2-7, with D unresolved. V dropped 4 bases and J dropped 6 bases, with 10 bases sitting between them. The CDR3 has 12 residues. Per the germline V gene, CDR1 is MDHEN and CDR2 is SYDVKM. This CDR3 reads CASSSYDGEQYF. CDR3 nucleotides: TGTGCCAGCAGTTCCTACGATGGCGAGCAGTACTTC.

The chain recombines TRBV7-3 with TRBJ1-5, with D hard to call. This CDR3 spans 13 amino acids. Per the germline V gene, CDR1 is SGHTA and CDR2 is FQGTGA. Trimming took off 1 base at V and 7 bases at J, with 8 bases between the two ends. The chain's CDR3 is CASSLRGGQPQHF. The CDR3 DNA reads TGTGCCAGCAGCTTAAGGGGAGGGCAGCCCCAGCATTTT.

This chain uses TRBV20-1 with TRBJ1-3; D perhaps matches TRBD1 (5 bases). V lost 3 bases and J lost 1, with 19 bases in between. Per the germline V gene, CDR1 is DFQATT and CDR2 is SNEGSKA (reference sequence). The length of the CDR3 is 17 residues. Here the CDR3 DNA reads TGCAGTGCTAGTTTCCCTGCCGGGACTGCTTCTGGAAACACCATATATTTT. Protein sequence: CSASFPAGTASGNTIYF.

The rearrangement links TRBV2 to TRBJ2-7, with D maybe TRBD2 (6 bases). The CDR3 is 15 residues long. V was trimmed by 4 bases and J by 4 bases, leaving 17 bases between them. Germline V gene sequence: CDR1 SNHLY, CDR2 FYNNEI. Written as DNA, the CDR3 is TGTGCCAGCAGTGTGACCGGGAGTCTTAGATACGAGCAGTACTTC. Residues: CASSVTGSLRYEQYF.